This passage covers 30 T cell receptor beta chains from one sample sequenced in a study of cytomegalovirus exposure and HLA in healthy donors. PCR involved 60 Vbeta and 13 Jbeta primers. TCRdb's copy holds only in-frame clones and misses some; the assay was immunoSEQ multiplex PCR. Among around 35,000 clones, just under 75% were seen once, and the ten largest hold approximately 6.3%. Sequencing was done on a sample of PBMCs. All receptors derive from a man aged 25 to 40 in good health and CMV-seronegative.

The chain recombines TRBV20-1 with TRBJ2-4; D not resolved. This CDR3 comprises 10 residues. V shed 6 bases and J shed 11 bases, with 11 bases lying between them. Germline-derived CDR1 and CDR2 are DFQATT and SNEGSKA (reference sequence). CDR3: CSAERSVQYF. The CDR3 coding sequence is TGCAGTGCGGAGAGGTCGGTTCAGTACTTC.

The chain joins TRBV11-1 to TRBJ2-2, with 9 bases fitting TRBD2. Germline values: CDR1 SGHAT, CDR2 FQDESV (reference sequence). With V trimmed by 5 bases and J by 4 bases, 5 bases remained unmatched. CDR3 length: 15 residues. In nucleotides, the CDR3 is TGTGCCAGCAGCCTTGGACTAGCGCGCACCGGGGAGCTGTTTTTT. As protein: CASSLGLARTGELFF. Supplemented by reference TRBV11-1 and TRBJ2-2, the full variable domain reads EAEVAQSPRYKITEKSQAVAFWCDPISGHATLYWYRQILGQGPELLVQFQDESVVDDSQLPKDRFSAERLKGVDSTLKIQPAELGDSAMYLCASSLGLARTGELFFGEGSRLTVL.

The CDR3, as DNA: TGTGCCAGCAGCTTAACCTCTGGGGGGGGGATGTATACGCAGTATTTT. It encodes CASSLTSGGGMYTQYF. This sequence joins TRBV7-2 and TRBJ2-3; 7 bases match TRBD2. V was pared by 2 bases and J by 7 bases, with 12 bases of the junction left unmatched. This CDR3 contains 16 residues. Germline values: CDR1 SGHTA, CDR2 FQGNSA.

The rearrangement uses TRBV29-1 and TRBJ1-2; TRBD1 might be the D (5 bases). This CDR3 region has 18 residues. The V gene's germline CDR1 is SQVTM and CDR2 ANQGSEA. V was cut by 0 bases and J by 2 bases, with 22 bases left in between. This chain's CDR3 is CSVEDPASGPPSNYGYTF. CDR3 DNA: TGCAGCGTTGAAGATCCGGCGTCAGGGCCCCCCTCGAACTATGGCTACACCTTC.

The CDR3 DNA reads as TGTGCAAGTCGCTTAAGCGGGAACGTCCCAGGGACAGATACGCAGTATTTT. Amino acid sequence: CASRLSGNVPGTDTQYF. The chain has TRBV12-2 and TRBJ2-3; the table's D call of TRBD2 was not tested on the DNA. TRBV12-2 corresponds to a pseudogene. The length of the CDR3 is 17 residues.

V and J are TRBV7-9 and TRBJ2-3, with TRBD2 identical over 12 bases. The CDR3 sequence is 16 residues long. Germline values: CDR1 SEHNR, CDR2 FQNEAQ (reference sequence). The junction had 8 bases not matched to a gene; V was cut back by 5 bases and J by 5 bases. The CDR3 loop is CASSATSGRWGDTQYF. CDR3 DNA sequence: TGTGCCAGCAGCGCGACTAGCGGGAGATGGGGAGATACGCAGTATTTT.

This sequence joins TRBV19 and TRBJ2-6; 8 positions agree with TRBD2. The V gene's germline CDR1 is LNHDA and CDR2 SQIVND (reference sequence). J lost 4 bases, V lost 6 bases, and 17 bases had no gene match. The CDR3 runs 19 residues. As DNA, the CDR3 is TGTGCCAGTAGGGGTGTTTGGGCGGGAGGTGGGAAGGGGGCCAACGTCCTGACTTTC. It encodes CASRGVWAGGGKGANVLTF.

This chain uses TRBV6-5 with TRBJ1-5; D uncertain. The CDR3 covers 15 residues. The V end was cut by 7 bases, the J end by 3 bases, with 16 bases between. Germline V gives CDR1 MNHEY, CDR2 SVGAGI. This CDR3 is CASTPGFFSNQPQHF. DNA of the CDR3: TGTGCCAGCACGCCGGGGTTCTTTTCCAATCAGCCCCAGCATTTT.

The V call is TRBV7-9, the J call TRBJ2-5, with 9 bases matching TRBD2. Germline trimming cut 1 base from V and 2 bases from J; bases unmatched to any gene: 8. This CDR3 has 17 residues. Germline assignment: CDR1 SEHNR and CDR2 FQNEAQ (reference sequence). Here the CDR3 reads CASSLGLAGPQQETQYF. The CDR3 bases are TGTGCCAGCAGCTTAGGGCTAGCGGGACCCCAACAAGAGACCCAGTACTTC.

The CDR3 is CASSPFMNTEAFF. The CDR3, as DNA: TGTGCCAGCAGCCCGTTTATGAACACTGAAGCTTTCTTT. The V call is TRBV11-2, the J call TRBJ1-1; D uncertain. V lost 5 bases, J lost 0 bases, and 7 bases lay in between. The CDR3 extends over 13 amino acids. The germline CDR1 and CDR2 sequences are SGHAT and FQNNGV.

This clone was detected a few times. This chain connects TRBV7-2 to TRBJ1-5, with 9 positions matching TRBD1. CDR3 length: 15 amino acids. The V gene's germline CDR1 is SGHTA and CDR2 FQGNSA. Losses at the gene ends were 1 base for V and 6 bases for J; bases not matched to a gene: 4. CDR3 amino acids: CASSLGTGDSQPQHF. CDR3 sequence (DNA): TGTGCCAGCAGCTTAGGGACAGGGGATAGTCAGCCCCAGCATTTT. Full variable domain (missing parts from reference TRBV7-2 and TRBJ1-5): GAGVSQSPSNKVTEKGKDVELRCDPISGHTALYWYRQSLGQGLEFLIYFQGNSAPDKSGLPSDRFSAERTGGSVSTLTIQRTQQEDSAVYLCASSLGTGDSQPQHFGDGTRLSIL.

V is TRBV18 and J is TRBJ2-1; D not resolved. Germline-derived CDR1 and CDR2 are KGHSH and LQKENI. Trimming removed 0 bases at V and 8 bases at J, with 11 bases between. CDR3 length: 14 residues. In DNA form, the CDR3 reads TGTGCCAGCTCACCACCCGAGTCCTCCTATGAGCAGTTCTTC. Protein: CASSPPESSYEQFF. The entire variable domain, with the rest obtained from reference TRBV18 and TRBJ2-1, is as follows: NAGVMQNPRHLVRRRGQEARLRCSPMKGHSHVYWYRQLPEEGLKFMVYLQKENIIDESGMPKERFSAEFPKEGPSILRIQQVVRGDSAAYFCASSPPESSYEQFFGPGTRLTVL.

V usage is TRBV7-2 and J usage is TRBJ2-3, with D possibly being TRBD2 (6 bases). Trimming pared 8 bases from V and 2 bases from J, leaving 14 bases between. Germline assignment: CDR1 SGHTA and CDR2 FQGNSA. The length of the CDR3 is 14 residues. CDR3 residues: CASPPGGNTDTQYF. CDR3 bases: TGTGCCAGCCCCCCTGGCGGGAACACAGATACGCAGTATTTT.

The chain employs TRBV30 and TRBJ1-3, with TRBD1 matching over 12 bases. J was trimmed by 4 bases and V by 3 bases; bases with no gene match: 7. The V gene's germline CDR1 is GTSNPN and CDR2 SVGIG (reference sequence). The CDR3 totals 16 residues. CDR3 DNA: TGTGCCTGGAGCTTTGGGACAGGGGGCTTGGGAAACACCATATATTTT. It yields the protein CAWSFGTGGLGNTIYF.

This clone was observed a single time. For the CDR3, the DNA is TGTGCCAGTAGTAGCCTCCTCGGACAGGGCTACGAGCAGTACTTC. Its translation is CASSSLLGQGYEQYF. The chain uses TRBV19 and TRBJ2-7; the match to TRBD1 covers 8 bases. With V trimmed by 4 bases and J by 3 bases, 8 bases remained unmatched. This CDR3 contains 15 residues. The germline V gene has CDR1 LNHDA and CDR2 SQIVND (reference sequence).

The chain couples TRBV18 to TRBJ2-2; D gene unclear. The V end lost 1 base, the J end lost 0 bases, and 6 bases lay between the germline ends. The CDR3 is 15 residues long. Germline CDR1 reads KGHSH; CDR2 reads LQKENI. The CDR3 DNA follows: TGTGCCAGCTCACCACAACAGTCGAACACCGGGGAGCTGTTTTTT. This sequence encodes CASSPQQSNTGELFF.

By share of the sample, this clone is medium-sized. This rearrangement joins TRBV2 to TRBJ1-1; TRBD1 agrees at 9 bases. The CDR3 has 13 residues. CDR1 is SNHLY and CDR2 is FYNNEI in the germline V gene. V was pared by 7 bases and J by 6 bases, with 6 bases of the junction left unmatched. The CDR3 DNA reads as TGTGCCAGCATTCCACAGGGGGCTCCTGAAGCTTTCTTT. It encodes CASIPQGAPEAFF.

Concerning this clone: The junction departs from germline at one end; a sequencing error may be responsible. V usage is TRBV5-4 and J usage is TRBJ1-5; D not certain. The CDR3 has 8 amino acids. The germline gives CDR1 SGHNT, CDR2 YYREEE (reference sequence). The CDR3 coding sequence is TGTGCCAGCAGCTCGCAGGATTTT. Protein: CASSSQDF.

The chain recombines TRBV7-8 with TRBJ2-3; perhaps TRBD1 as D (6 bases). The V and J ends lost 5 bases and 0 bases respectively, with 15 bases between them. The CDR3 runs 16 residues. Germline values: CDR1 SGHVS, CDR2 FQNEAQ. The CDR3 loop is CASSTGQKKSTDTQYF. The CDR3 DNA reads TGTGCCAGCAGCACTGGACAGAAAAAGAGCACAGATACGCAGTATTTT.

Remarks on this clone: The germline gene is not matched at one end of the junction; a read error may be the cause. The chain employs TRBV7-9 and TRBJ2-1, with a possible D match to TRBD2 (6 bases). Germline V gene lookup returns CDR1 SEHNR and CDR2 FQNEAQ (reference sequence). The CDR3 has 12 amino acids. The CDR3 loop reads CSSSRGNNEQFF. The CDR3 DNA reads as TGTTCCAGCAGCCGCGGGAACAATGAGCAGTTCTTC.

The count of this clone is one. V is TRBV5-1 and J is TRBJ2-3, with D possibly TRBD1 on 6 matching bases. Germline CDR1 and CDR2: SGHRS and YFSETQ. The V gene lost 3 bases and the J gene lost 3 bases, with 8 bases spanning the gap. The CDR3 contains 13 residues. CDR3 nucleotide sequence: TGCGCCAGCAGCTCACAGGGAACAGATACGCAGTATTTT. Its protein is CASSSQGTDTQYF.

This chain uses TRBV7-3 with TRBJ2-5; D is unclear. Germline V gives CDR1 SGHTA, CDR2 FQGTGA. Between the trimmed V and J ends, which lost 3 bases and 1 base, there was a span of 12 bases. The CDR3 runs to 15 residues. The CDR3 DNA follows: TGTGCCAGCAGCTTTGGTGTACGGGTCCAAGAGACCCAGTACTTC. Its translation is CASSFGVRVQETQYF.

The V gene is TRBV6-5, the J gene TRBJ1-1; D possibly corresponds to TRBD1 (6 bases). The CDR3 length is 14 residues. Trimming removed 2 bases from V and 3 bases from J, with 10 bases in between. Germline assignment: CDR1 MNHEY and CDR2 SVGAGI. CDR3 loop: CASSYGQRYTEAFF. The CDR3 coding sequence is TGTGCCAGCAGTTACGGACAGCGGTACACTGAAGCTTTCTTT.

The genes are TRBV30 and TRBJ2-7, with a weak D call TRBD1 (6 bases). The CDR3 runs to 16 residues. Trimming stripped 3 bases from V and 2 bases from J, with 20 bases between. CDR1 GTSNPN and CDR2 SVGIG come from the germline V gene (reference sequence). The CDR3 region is CAWRVYKGDDAYEQYF. Here the CDR3 DNA reads TGTGCCTGGAGAGTGTATAAGGGGGATGACGCCTACGAGCAGTACTTC.

A single count supports this clone. The genes are TRBV2 and TRBJ1-3, with D possibly TRBD1 on 5 matching bases. Trimming cost V 5 bases and J 0 bases, with 14 bases left between them. The CDR3 covers 16 residues. Per germline, CDR1 SNHLY and CDR2 FYNNEI. The CDR3 nucleotides read TGTGCCAGCAGTATGCGGGGCTGGAGCTCTGGAAACACCATATATTTT. As protein: CASSMRGWSSGNTIYF.

This sequence joins TRBV2 and TRBJ2-5, with 7 bases fitting TRBD2. This CDR3 region has 16 residues. J gave up 3 bases and V 2 bases, and 9 bases lay outside the gene matches. Germline lookup yields CDR1 SNHLY and CDR2 FYNNEI. CDR3 coding DNA: TGTGCCAGCAGTGAACAACTAGCGCTCGGGGAAGAGACCCAGTACTTC. Protein sequence: CASSEQLALGEETQYF.

The CDR3 sequence is CASSPPPGQGEYTEAFF. CDR3 DNA: TGTGCCAGCAGCCCCCCACCGGGACAGGGGGAATATACTGAAGCTTTCTTT. The chain is built from TRBV5-4 and TRBJ1-1; 11 positions agree with TRBD1. There are 17 residues in the CDR3. Germline V lookup: CDR1 SGHNT, CDR2 YYREEE (reference sequence). V shed 4 bases and J 5 bases; nucleotides not matched to a gene: 13.

The chain couples TRBV30 to TRBJ1-5; D possibly corresponds to TRBD1 (6 bases). Trimming cost V 6 bases and J 5 bases, with 14 bases left between them. This CDR3 contains 13 residues. Germline V gene lookup returns CDR1 GTSNPN and CDR2 SVGIG (reference sequence). The CDR3 loop reads CACTTGPHQPQHF. DNA of the CDR3: TGTGCCTGTACTACAGGGCCCCATCAGCCCCAGCATTTT.

This chain links TRBV29-1 with TRBJ2-4, with TRBD2 matching 12 bases. Trimming cost V 0 bases and J 7 bases; bases outside gene matches: 1. The CDR3 loop spans 14 amino acids. CDR1 is SQVTM and CDR2 is ANQGSEA in the germline V gene. The CDR3, as DNA: TGCAGCGTTGAAGAGGGGACTAGCGGGAACATTCAGTACTTC. Its protein is CSVEEGTSGNIQYF.

The rearrangement links TRBV7-9 to TRBJ2-1; 8 bases map to TRBD1. V lost 5 bases, J lost 4 bases, and 7 bases stayed unmatched. The germline gives CDR1 SEHNR, CDR2 FQNEAQ (reference sequence). The CDR3 consists of 15 residues. The CDR3 coding sequence is TGTGCCAGCAGCGAACCGGGACAGGTTTACAATGAGCAGTTCTTC. Translated: CASSEPGQVYNEQFF. Full variable domain (missing parts from reference TRBV7-9 and TRBJ2-1): DTGVSQNPRHKITKRGQNVTFRCDPISEHNRLYWYRQTLGQGPEFLTYFQNEAQLEKSRLLSDRFSAERPKGSFSTLEIQRTEQGDSAMYLCASSEPGQVYNEQFFGPGTRLTVL.